Each of the 31 T cell receptor beta chains below was sequenced from the same sample in a study of Ad26.COV2.S vaccination and SARS-CoV-2 variants. Treatment defined: roughly 19 received Ad26.COV2.S at low or high dose, single or two shots; roughly five received placebo; per-sample allocation not given. Day 63 after the first injection of vaccine or placebo was the sampling time. Repertoires were generated with immunoSEQ multiplex PCR, while TCRdb's copy carries only in-frame clones and drops some. There are 300,000 to 350,000 clones in the sample; around 85% occur only once, and 2% to 2.5% lies in the top ten. Sequenced material: peripheral blood, taken in a trial of Ad26.COV2.S vaccine versus placebo. These receptors were collected from a person aged 18-60 years who received the Ad26.COV2.S COVID-19 vaccine or a placebo.

V usage is TRBV6-5 and J usage is TRBJ1-5; TRBD1 agrees at 9 bases. V shed 6 bases, J shed 5 bases, and the junction held 5 bases outside the gene matches. Germline CDR1 reads MNHEY; CDR2 reads SVGAGI. The CDR3 has 14 amino acids. The chain's CDR3 is CASRLTGGHQPQHF. The CDR3 coding sequence is TGTGCCAGCAGGCTGACAGGGGGACATCAGCCCCAGCATTTT.

The rearrangement uses TRBV3-1 (or the pseudogene TRBV3-2) and TRBJ2-7; TRBD2 matches at 14 bases. The germline V gene encodes CDR1 LGHDT and CDR2 YNNKEL (reference sequence). The CDR3 consists of 16 residues. Unmatched junction bases numbered 2, after V lost 3 bases and J lost 1 base. This CDR3 is CASSHGLAGGSYEQYF. CDR3 DNA: TGTGCCAGCAGCCACGGACTAGCGGGGGGTTCCTACGAGCAGTACTTC.

The chain carries TRBV27 and TRBJ2-7; weak D call: TRBD1 (7 bases). V lost 5 bases and J lost 2, with 13 bases in between. There are 14 residues in the CDR3. CDR1 MNHEY and CDR2 SMNVEV come from the germline V gene (reference sequence). Written as DNA, the CDR3 is TGTGCCAGCAGTGGGACTCAGGGGGCCTACGAGCAGTACTTC. Its translation is CASSGTQGAYEQYF.

The CDR3 coding sequence is TGTGCCAGCGGGGTGCAGAACACCGGGGAGCTGTTTTTT. The encoded protein is CASGVQNTGELFF. The gene calls are TRBV27 and TRBJ2-2; D remains ambiguous. V lost 8 bases, J lost 1 base, and 8 bases lay in between. This CDR3 spans 13 amino acids. Germline assignment: CDR1 MNHEY and CDR2 SMNVEV (reference sequence).

This sequence joins TRBV28 and TRBJ1-5, with 9 bases matching TRBD1. The ends lost 6 bases at V and 7 bases at J; junction bases unmatched: 7. The length of the CDR3 is 14 residues. Germline CDR1 is MDHEN and CDR2 is SYDVKM. The CDR3, as DNA: TGTGCCAGCAGGGGGACAGGGAACCTACAGCCCCAGCATTTT. It is translated as CASRGTGNLQPQHF.

This rearrangement joins TRBV2 to TRBJ1-5; D is unresolved. Trimming took 3 bases from V and 0 from J, leaving 9 bases between them. The length of the CDR3 is 15 residues. CDR1 and CDR2 from the germline V gene are SNHLY and FYNNEI. The CDR3 DNA reads TGTGCCAGCAGTGATACGAGAAATAGCAATCAGCCCCAGCATTTT. It translates to CASSDTRNSNQPQHF.

This clone was found once. This chain connects TRBV6-5 to TRBJ1-2; D perhaps matches TRBD1 (5 bases). The CDR3 is 14 amino acids. CDR1 is MNHEY, CDR2 SVGAGI, per germline. The V and J ends lost 4 bases and 2 bases respectively, with 11 bases between them. The CDR3 sequence: CASSFGAGNYGYTF. In DNA form, the CDR3 reads TGTGCCAGCAGTTTTGGGGCCGGAAACTATGGCTACACCTTC.

This chain uses TRBV5-1 with TRBJ1-6; TRBD1 is a possible D gene (5 bases). Germline assignment: CDR1 SGHRS and CDR2 YFSETQ. Trimming removed 0 bases from V and 8 bases from J, with 6 bases in between. This CDR3 has 13 amino acids. CDR3 loop: CASSLEGDSPLHF. CDR3 bases: TGCGCCAGCAGCTTGGAAGGGGATTCACCCCTCCACTTT.

The chain uses TRBV3-1 (or the pseudogene TRBV3-2) and TRBJ1-2; no firm D call. CDR1 LGHDT and CDR2 YNNKEL come from the germline V gene (reference sequence). The CDR3 is 12 amino acids. Deletions cut 2 bases from V and 8 bases from J, with 9 bases between. This CDR3 reads CASSQSVGGYTF. The CDR3 coding sequence is TGTGCCAGCAGCCAATCGGTGGGCGGCTACACCTTC.

V gene TRBV28 combines with J gene TRBJ1-2; D gene unclear. Germline CDR1 reads MDHEN; CDR2 reads SYDVKM. This CDR3 spans 13 amino acids. V gave up 2 bases and J gave up 2 bases, with 6 bases separating them. Here the CDR3 reads CASSLNVNYGYTF. CDR3 nucleotide sequence: TGTGCCAGCAGTTTAAACGTGAACTATGGCTACACCTTC.

The CDR3 nucleotides read TGTGCCAGCAGTTACTCGAGGGTCGAAAAACTGTTTTTT. Encoded protein: CASSYSRVEKLFF. The V gene is TRBV6-5, the J gene TRBJ1-4; D call uncertain. V was pared by 0 bases and J by 8 bases, with 7 bases between. Germline lookup yields CDR1 MNHEY and CDR2 SVGAGI. The CDR3 length is 13 residues.

V usage is TRBV19 and J usage is TRBJ1-1, with D uncertain. This CDR3 is built from 14 residues. The germline CDR1 and CDR2 sequences are LNHDA and SQIVND (reference sequence). The ends were cut back, 5 bases at V and 5 bases at J, with 15 bases in the middle. The chain's CDR3 is CASSFLGSITEAFF. The CDR3 coding sequence is TGTGCCAGTAGTTTCCTGGGTTCGATAACTGAAGCTTTCTTT.

This chain connects TRBV28 to TRBJ1-2; 7 nucleotides agree with TRBD1. After removal of 8 bases from V and 4 bases from J, the junction contained 16 bases not matched to a gene. CDR3 length: 16 residues. The germline V gene has CDR1 MDHEN and CDR2 SYDVKM. Written as DNA, the CDR3 is TGTGCCAGCCTTTCAACAGGGGCAATAGCGTTCTATGGCTACACCTTC. Amino acids: CASLSTGAIAFYGYTF.

The V and J genes are TRBV10-3 and TRBJ2-7, with TRBD1 identical over 10 bases. J was trimmed by 2 bases and V by 7 bases; bases with no gene match: 5. This CDR3 is built from 14 residues. From germline, CDR1 is ENHRY and CDR2 SYGVKD. Written as DNA, the CDR3 is TGTGCCATCATTGGGGACAGGGGAACCTACGAGCAGTACTTC. Translation: CAIIGDRGTYEQYF.

This chain uses TRBV18 with TRBJ1-5; D possibly corresponds to TRBD1 (6 bases). The germline V gene has CDR1 KGHSH and CDR2 LQKENI. Trimming took off 0 bases at V and 3 bases at J, with 15 bases between the two ends. This CDR3 region has 17 residues. The CDR3 DNA follows: TGTGCCAGCTCACCACCGGGGGGCGGAGGACTCAATCAGCCCCAGCATTTT. Protein sequence: CASSPPGGGGLNQPQHF.

This chain uses TRBV3-1 (or the pseudogene TRBV3-2) with TRBJ1-1; D is unclear. CDR3 length: 13 amino acids. Trimming took 0 bases from V and 4 from J, leaving 6 bases between them. The germline V gene encodes CDR1 LGHDT and CDR2 YNNKEL (reference sequence). The CDR3 DNA is TGTGCCAGCAGCCAAGAGGGAGGCACTGAAGCTTTCTTT. Residues: CASSQEGGTEAFF.

The chain combines TRBV5-1 with TRBJ2-5, with a possible D match to TRBD2 (5 bases). Per the germline V gene, CDR1 is SGHRS and CDR2 is YFSETQ. Trimming removed 4 bases from V and 2 bases from J, with 12 bases in between. This CDR3 is built from 14 residues. In nucleotides, the CDR3 is TGCGCCAGCAGCCCGTTGACTAAGCAAGAGACCCAGTACTTC. It translates to CASSPLTKQETQYF.

V is TRBV27 and J is TRBJ1-6; D call uncertain. V lost 5 bases and J lost 5, with 7 bases in between. Germline assignment: CDR1 MNHEY and CDR2 SMNVEV (reference sequence). The CDR3 is made up of 13 amino acids. CDR3 nucleotides: TGTGCCAGCAGTACATTAGATAATTCACCCCTCCACTTT. Translation: CASSTLDNSPLHF.

The chain uses TRBV6-5 and TRBJ2-3; weak D call: TRBD2 (5 bases). Deletions cut 5 bases from V and 5 bases from J, with 8 bases between. This CDR3 is built from 12 residues. Germline values: CDR1 MNHEY, CDR2 SVGAGI. In DNA, the CDR3 is TGTGCCAGCAGTAGAGGAGGAGATACGCAGTATTTT. Translated, it gives CASSRGGDTQYF.

J is TRBJ1-5 and V is TRBV28, with 7 nucleotides matching TRBD1. Germline V lookup: CDR1 MDHEN, CDR2 SYDVKM. The V segment lost 10 bases and the J segment 6 bases; nucleotides outside the gene matches: 6. CDR3 length: 12 amino acids. CDR3 in amino acids: CATNRGGQPQHF. The CDR3 nucleotides read TGTGCCACCAACAGGGGCGGTCAGCCCCAGCATTTT.

This chain connects TRBV5-1 to TRBJ1-2, with 8 bases that match TRBD1. From germline, CDR1 is SGHRS and CDR2 YFSETQ. V lost 4 bases and J lost 4; bases outside the gene matches: 12. There are 16 residues in the CDR3. For the CDR3, the DNA is TGCGCCAGCAGCCCCTCGTGGGGACAGGAGGCCTATGGCTACACCTTC. As protein: CASSPSWGQEAYGYTF. Variable domain in full (rest from reference TRBV5-1 and TRBJ1-2): KAGVTQTPRYLIKTRGQQVTLSCSPISGHRSVSWYQQTPGQGLQFLFEYFSETQRNKGNFPGRFSGRQFSNSRSEMNVSTLELGDSALYLCASSPSWGQEAYGYTFGSGTRLTVV.

The genes are TRBV11-3 and TRBJ2-3; D might be TRBD2 (6 bases). Per germline, CDR1 SGHNT and CDR2 YENEEA. CDR3 length equals 17 residues. Trimming cost V 5 bases and J 8 bases, with 26 bases left between them. The CDR3 spells CASSPATGGTVIGTQYF. Here the CDR3 DNA reads TGTGCCAGCAGCCCGGCGACGGGCGGGACTGTGATAGGTACGCAGTATTTT.

The V call is TRBV15, the J call TRBJ1-6, with 9 positions matching TRBD1. The CDR3 has 13 amino acids. V dropped 4 bases and J dropped 10; count of bases not matched to a gene: 2. Germline CDR1 reads LNHNV; CDR2 reads YYDKDF (reference sequence). The CDR3 spells CATSNRGHSPLHF. CDR3 nucleotide sequence: TGTGCCACCAGCAACAGGGGGCACTCACCCCTCCACTTT.

The chain carries TRBV18 and TRBJ2-7, with D unclear. The CDR3 is 11 residues long. Germline V CDR1 and CDR2: KGHSH, LQKENI. V was clipped by 4 bases and J by 4 bases, with 5 bases between them. The CDR3 is CASSHEYEQYF. The CDR3 DNA reads as TGTGCCAGCTCACATGAATACGAGCAGTACTTC.

This rearrangement joins TRBV9 to TRBJ2-5, with D possibly matching TRBD2 (5 bases). The CDR3 runs 13 residues. V lost 1 base and J lost 9, with 13 bases in between. Germline loops: CDR1 SGDLS, CDR2 YYNGEE. Written as DNA, the CDR3 is TGTGCCAGCAGCGTAAGCCCCCCGGAGGCCCAGTACTTC. Translating it yields CASSVSPPEAQYF.

This clone turned up a few times. This chain connects TRBV7-6 to TRBJ2-7; 9 positions match TRBD1. Looked up from germline, CDR1 is SGHVS and CDR2 is FNYEAQ. The V gene end was trimmed by 4 bases and the J gene end by 3 bases; junction bases not matched to a gene: 7. CDR3 length: 15 residues. The CDR3 here is CASSSGTGQYYEQYF. The CDR3 DNA is TGTGCCAGCAGCTCCGGGACAGGGCAATACTACGAGCAGTACTTC.

This chain uses TRBV11-2 with TRBJ2-5; the match to TRBD2 covers 7 bases. Germline values: CDR1 SGHAT, CDR2 FQNNGV. The CDR3 has 16 residues. V shed 0 bases and J 5 bases; nucleotides not matched to a gene: 9. CDR3: CASSLESGAGGETQYF. The CDR3 nucleotides are TGTGCCAGCAGCTTAGAAAGTGGGGCCGGGGGGGAGACCCAGTACTTC.

J is TRBJ2-1 and V is TRBV7-2; 8 bases match TRBD1. The CDR3 has 14 residues. The germline gives CDR1 SGHTA, CDR2 FQGNSA. Losses at the gene ends were 5 bases for V and 6 bases for J; bases not matched to a gene: 6. CDR3: CASSTRQGSNEQFF. The CDR3 nucleotides read TGTGCCAGCAGCACACGACAGGGGAGCAATGAGCAGTTCTTC.

This rearrangement joins TRBV7-2 to TRBJ1-1, with D unresolved. V shed 5 bases and J shed 3 bases, with 10 bases lying between them. CDR3 size: 13 residues. Germline V CDR1 and CDR2: SGHTA, FQGNSA. The CDR3 bases are TGTGCCAGCAGCCCTGGAGGGTACACTGAAGCTTTCTTT. Residues: CASSPGGYTEAFF.

The chain joins TRBV21-1 to TRBJ1-1; the table's D gene call, TRBD1, was not cross checked with the DNA. TRBV21-1 is an annotated pseudogene. The CDR3 is 14 residues long. The CDR3 spells CASSTTQGNTEAFF. Here the CDR3 DNA reads TGTGCCAGCAGCACCACACAGGGGAACACTGAAGCTTTCTTT.

The chain employs TRBV11-2 and TRBJ1-1; D not certain. Germline V gene data show CDR1 as SGHAT and CDR2 as FQNNGV. With 4 bases removed from V and 5 bases from J, the gap between germline ends came to 20 bases. This CDR3 comprises 16 residues. CDR3 nucleotides: TGTGCCAGCAGCTCCCGTGAGCCGCGCCCAGAAACTGAAGCTTTCTTT. It codes for CASSSREPRPETEAFF.